These 5 T cell receptor beta chains came from one sample sequenced in a study of T cells in Graves' hyperthyroidism and ophthalmopathy. Authors of the study amplified TCR beta CDR3 regions from RNA transcripts. The HTBI primer set served for first-round RT-PCR of the TCR CDR3. Each CDR3 protein gets one entry after TCRdb re-called the multiplex PCR reads with MiXCR. This table has about 700,000 distinct CDR3 sequences, 13% to 15% appearing once. The sample was blood. These receptors were obtained from a woman aged 18-29 years with Graves' hyperthyroidism.

This clonotype was counted many times. The rearrangement links TRBV11-2 to TRBJ2-2; TRBD1 might be the D (6 bases). This CDR3 region has 14 residues. Germline assignment: CDR1 SGHAT and CDR2 FQNNGV. Trimming left V 4 bases short and J 9 bases short, with 15 bases between. As DNA, the CDR3 is TGTGCCAGCAGCTACACCCAGGGGCACCGGGAGCTGTTTTTT. It is translated as CASSYTQGHRELFF.

To note about this clonotype: A much larger clone is a single base away; this may be a read error. V and J are TRBV13 and TRBJ1-2; D is perhaps TRBD1 (5 bases). Germline V gives CDR1 PRHDT, CDR2 FYEKMQ (reference sequence). CDR3 size: 16 residues. For the CDR3, the DNA is TGTGCCAGCAGACGATCGACAGACAAACTCTCCTATGGCCACACCTTC. Encoded protein: CASRRSTDKLSYGHTF.

This chain links TRBV29-1 with TRBJ2-1; 7 bases line up with TRBD2. The CDR3 has 17 residues. Germline V gene sequence: CDR1 SQVTM, CDR2 ANQGSEA. J was trimmed by 3 bases and V by 2 bases; bases with no gene match: 13. The CDR3 loop is CSVETLALAGGYNEQFF. The CDR3 DNA reads as TGCAGCGTTGAAACTCTTGCGTTAGCGGGTGGCTACAATGAGCAGTTCTTC.

This clonotype turned up a few times. CDR3 protein: CASSSGNPGQGFIQYF. The CDR3 nucleotides read TGTGCCAGCAGCTCGGGGAACCCGGGACAGGGGTTTATTCAGTACTTC. This chain uses TRBV7-2 with TRBJ2-4; TRBD1 aligns across 10 bases. The germline gives CDR1 SGHTA, CDR2 FQGNSA. The CDR3 length is 16 residues. After removal of 4 bases from V and 10 bases from J, the junction contained 13 bases not matched to a gene. The variable domain in full, with the rest retrieved from reference TRBV7-2 and TRBJ2-4, is GAGVSQSPSNKVTEKGKDVELRCDPISGHTALYWYRQSLGQGLEFLIYFQGNSAPDKSGLPSDRFSAERTGGSVSTLTIQRTQQEDSAVYLCASSSGNPGQGFIQYFGAGTRLSVL.

There are many counts of this clonotype. This chain connects TRBV3-1 to TRBJ2-5; possibly TRBD1 for D (5 bases). V was shortened by 1 base and J by 2 bases, with 14 bases between the two germline ends. The CDR3 runs 16 residues. Germline-derived CDR1 and CDR2 are LGHDT and YNNKEL (reference sequence). The CDR3 spells CASSQVVFRTQETQYF. The CDR3 DNA reads TGTGCCAGCAGCCAAGTCGTCTTTCGGACACAAGAGACCCAGTACTTC.